Listed below are T cell receptor beta chains from one sample, sequenced in a study of T cell responses to AZD1222 COVID-19 vaccine. Clones were sequenced by immunoSEQ multiplex PCR, and TCRdb holds only the in-frame ones, with some missing. The top ten clones hold 3.5% to 4.5% of a sample with about 130,000 clones, around 89% of them seen once. Sequencing was performed on peripheral blood, taken on day 0 of AZD1222 vaccination. These receptors came from an adult in good health. Each CDR3 is given with its conserved first and last residue. Each record gives: D gene, V gene, J gene, clone size, CDR3 protein, CDR3 DNA. D genes are given only for firm matches. Only some rows state a clone size, as once, few, many or a class for expanded clones.

D: TRBD2
V: TRBV3-1/TRBV3-2
J: TRBJ2-7
size: -
CDR3: CASSPGTSGGYYEQYF
DNA: TGTGCCAGCAGCCCAGGGACTAGCGGGGGGTACTACGAGCAGTACTTC

D: -
V: TRBV9
J: TRBJ2-2
size: -
CDR3: CASSASGLTGELFF
DNA: TGTGCCAGCAGCGCGAGCGGGCTCACCGGGGAGCTGTTTTTT

D: -
V: TRBV11-3
J: TRBJ2-7
size: -
CDR3: CASSSDRRREQYF
DNA: TGTGCCAGCAGCTCTGATCGGCGGCGCGAGCAGTACTTC

D: -
V: TRBV27
J: TRBJ2-7
size: -
CDR3: CASSLTRGGRSSSYEQYF
DNA: TGTGCCAGCAGTTTAACTAGGGGTGGGCGGAGTAGCTCCTACGAGCAGTACTTC

D: -
V: TRBV28
J: TRBJ1-5
size: -
CDR3: CASSRQNQPQHF
DNA: TGTGCCAGCAGTCGTCAGAATCAGCCCCAGCATTTT

D: -
V: TRBV7-8
J: TRBJ1-4
size: -
CDR3: CASSPWGATNEKLFF
DNA: TGTGCCAGCAGCCCCTGGGGTGCAACTAATGAAAAACTGTTTTTT

D: -
V: TRBV27
J: TRBJ1-4
size: few
CDR3: CASSLVGTLTNEKLFF
DNA: TGTGCCAGCAGTTTGGTTGGTACACTTACTAATGAAAAACTGTTTTTT

D: -
V: TRBV6-1
J: TRBJ1-2
size: -
CDR3: CASSDIREANYGYTF
DNA: TGTGCCAGCAGTGATATACGGGAAGCTAACTATGGCTACACCTTC

D: -
V: TRBV18
J: TRBJ1-2
size: -
CDR3: CASSSATANYGYTF
DNA: TGTGCCAGCTCGTCCGCGACAGCTAACTATGGCTACACCTTC

D: -
V: TRBV5-1
J: TRBJ2-6
size: -
CDR3: CASSLAWGSGANVLTF
DNA: TGCGCCAGCAGCTTGGCATGGGGTTCTGGGGCCAACGTCCTGACTTTC

D: TRBD1
V: TRBV6-2/TRBV6-3
J: TRBJ2-5
size: -
CDR3: CASSFGTAWGTQYF
DNA: TGTGCCAGCAGTTTTGGGACAGCGTGGGGGACCCAGTACTTC

D: -
V: TRBV7-8
J: TRBJ2-1
size: -
CDR3: CASSFEGSYNEQFF
DNA: TGTGCCAGCAGCTTCGAGGGTTCCTACAATGAGCAGTTCTTC

D: -
V: TRBV4-2
J: TRBJ2-2
size: -
CDR3: CASSQEDVPNTGELFF
DNA: TGTGCCAGCAGCCAGGAAGACGTCCCGAACACCGGGGAGCTGTTTTTT

D: TRBD1
V: TRBV6-1
J: TRBJ1-1
size: -
CDR3: CASSVPGGVEPNTEAFF
DNA: TGTGCCAGCAGTGTCCCAGGGGGCGTCGAACCGAACACTGAAGCTTTCTTT

D: -
V: TRBV7-3
J: TRBJ2-5
size: -
CDR3: CASSLIVLSGETQYF
DNA: TGTGCCAGCAGCTTAATCGTCCTCTCCGGAGAGACCCAGTACTTC

D: TRBD1
V: TRBV7-8
J: TRBJ1-5
size: -
CDR3: CASSSTGGGFSSNQPQHF
DNA: TGTGCCAGCAGCTCGACAGGGGGCGGATTTTCTAGCAATCAGCCCCAGCATTTT

D: -
V: TRBV4-3
J: TRBJ2-7
size: -
CDR3: CASSQAFTYEQYF
DNA: TGCGCCAGCAGCCAGGCCTTTACCTACGAGCAGTACTTC

D: TRBD2
V: TRBV28
J: TRBJ2-1
size: -
CDR3: CASSFYPSGSDEQFF
DNA: TGTGCCAGCAGTTTTTATCCTAGCGGGAGCGATGAGCAGTTCTTC

D: TRBD1
V: TRBV7-9
J: TRBJ1-1
size: once
CDR3: CASSLGHRGTEAFF
DNA: TGTGCCAGCAGCTTAGGGCACAGGGGGACTGAAGCTTTCTTT

D: -
V: TRBV5-8
J: TRBJ1-3
size: few
CDR3: CASSLPGKGNTIYF
DNA: TGTGCCAGCAGCTTGCCCGGGAAAGGAAACACCATATATTTT

D: TRBD2
V: TRBV11-2
J: TRBJ2-5
size: -
CDR3: CASSLGSGAQETQYF
DNA: TGTGCCAGCAGCTTAGGTAGCGGGGCCCAAGAGACCCAGTACTTC

D: TRBD1
V: TRBV19
J: TRBJ1-2
size: -
CDR3: CASRDSTGGSYGYTF
DNA: TGTGCCAGTAGGGATTCGACAGGGGGAAGCTATGGCTACACCTTC

D: -
V: TRBV7-9
J: TRBJ2-1
size: -
CDR3: CASSPPRGSYNEQFF
DNA: TGTGCCAGCAGCCCCCCTCGCGGCTCCTACAATGAGCAGTTCTTC

D: -
V: TRBV21-1
J: TRBJ1-5
size: few
CDR3: CASSKDRESSNQPQHF
DNA: TGTGCCAGCAGCAAGGACAGGGAGAGTAGCAATCAGCCCCAGCATTTT

D: -
V: TRBV13
J: TRBJ2-7
size: -
CDR3: CASSNSRTYEQYF
DNA: TGTGCCAGCAGCAACTCGAGGACCTACGAGCAGTACTTC

D: -
V: TRBV6-5
J: TRBJ2-1
size: once
CDR3: CASSYSGTNNEQFF
DNA: TGTGCCAGCAGTTACTCCGGCACCAACAATGAGCAGTTCTTC

D: -
V: TRBV6-5
J: TRBJ2-1
size: -
CDR3: CASSPDSYNEQFF
DNA: TGTGCCAGCAGCCCCGACAGCTACAATGAGCAGTTCTTC

D: -
V: TRBV4-1
J: TRBJ2-7
size: -
CDR3: CASSQDHGTSYEQYF
DNA: TGCGCCAGCAGCCAAGATCACGGGACTTCCTACGAGCAGTACTTC

D: TRBD2
V: TRBV7-3
J: TRBJ2-1
size: -
CDR3: CASSLAGDRYNEQFF
DNA: TGTGCCAGCAGCTTAGCGGGGGATAGATACAATGAGCAGTTCTTC

D: -
V: TRBV6-4
J: TRBJ1-6
size: -
CDR3: CASSDPFRDSSSYNSPLHF
DNA: TGTGCCAGCAGTGACCCTTTCCGGGACTCGAGCTCCTATAATTCACCCCTCCACTTT

D: -
V: TRBV6-1
J: TRBJ1-3
size: -
CDR3: CASSEAEGRGYTIYF
DNA: TGTGCCAGCAGTGAAGCGGAGGGAAGGGGCTACACCATATATTTT

D: TRBD1
V: TRBV14
J: TRBJ1-2
size: -
CDR3: CASSRQGVPLGYTF
DNA: TGTGCCAGCAGCAGACAGGGGGTACCTCTCGGCTACACCTTC

D: TRBD1
V: TRBV19
J: TRBJ1-5
size: -
CDR3: CASSISPRQGYYQPQHF
DNA: TGTGCCAGTAGTATTTCCCCCAGACAGGGCTATTATCAGCCCCAGCATTTT

D: -
V: TRBV5-4
J: TRBJ1-2
size: few
CDR3: CASSLRVDYGYTF
DNA: TGTGCCAGCAGCTTGCGCGTAGACTATGGCTACACCTTC

D: TRBD1
V: TRBV7-3
J: TRBJ2-7
size: once
CDR3: CASSPGTGSYEQYF
DNA: TGTGCCAGCAGCCCCGGGACAGGCTCCTACGAGCAGTACTTC

D: -
V: TRBV21-1
J: TRBJ2-3
size: -
CDR3: CASSRTRASTDTQYF
DNA: TGTGCCAGCAGCAGGACCCGGGCGAGCACAGATACGCAGTATTTT

D: -
V: TRBV4-1
J: TRBJ2-2
size: -
CDR3: CASSQWRRSTGELFF
DNA: TGCGCCAGCAGCCAGTGGCGGCGATCCACCGGGGAGCTGTTTTTT

D: -
V: TRBV6-1
J: TRBJ2-3
size: -
CDR3: CASSDEGGATDTQYF
DNA: TGTGCCAGCAGTGATGAGGGGGGGGCCACAGATACGCAGTATTTT

D: -
V: TRBV9
J: TRBJ2-7
size: -
CDR3: CASSPLQGGDEQYF
DNA: TGTGCCAGCAGTCCCCTCCAGGGGGGTGACGAGCAGTACTTC

D: -
V: TRBV7-3
J: TRBJ1-1
size: -
CDR3: CASTQGNSNTEAFF
DNA: TGTGCCAGCACCCAGGGGAATTCGAACACTGAAGCTTTCTTT

D: -
V: TRBV5-1
J: TRBJ2-5
size: -
CDR3: CASSFYGGSETQYF
DNA: TGCGCCAGCAGCTTTTATGGGGGAAGCGAGACCCAGTACTTC

D: TRBD1
V: TRBV24-1
J: TRBJ2-3
size: -
CDR3: CATSVGQGVTDTQYF
DNA: TGTGCCACCAGTGTCGGACAGGGAGTGACAGATACGCAGTATTTT

D: TRBD2
V: TRBV6-2/TRBV6-3
J: TRBJ2-3
size: -
CDR3: CASSYSTAGATTDTQYF
DNA: TGTGCCAGCAGTTACTCGACAGCGGGGGCCACCACAGATACGCAGTATTTT

D: TRBD1
V: TRBV27
J: TRBJ1-2
size: -
CDR3: CASSSRRDSGYTF
DNA: TGTGCCAGCAGTTCTCGCAGGGACAGTGGCTACACCTTC

D: -
V: TRBV14
J: TRBJ1-2
size: -
CDR3: CASSQEPDSFYGYTF
DNA: TGTGCCAGCAGCCAAGAACCGGACAGCTTCTATGGCTACACCTTC

D: -
V: TRBV5-1
J: TRBJ1-1
size: -
CDR3: CASSFPGGENTEAFF
DNA: TGCGCCAGCAGCTTCCCTGGGGGGGAAAACACTGAAGCTTTCTTT

D: -
V: TRBV6-5
J: TRBJ2-7
size: -
CDR3: CASRVPGVYEQYF
DNA: TGTGCCAGCAGGGTGCCTGGGGTGTACGAGCAGTACTTC

D: -
V: TRBV12-5
J: TRBJ2-7
size: -
CDR3: CASGSAGRGPYEQYF
DNA: TGTGCTAGTGGTTCCGCGGGCAGGGGCCCCTACGAGCAGTACTTC

D: -
V: TRBV27
J: TRBJ1-1
size: once
CDR3: CASSDNMNTEAFF
DNA: TGTGCCAGCAGCGACAACATGAACACTGAAGCTTTCTTT

D: -
V: TRBV5-4
J: TRBJ2-2
size: -
CDR3: CASSFPGALAGELFF
DNA: TGTGCCAGCAGCTTTCCGGGGGCACTCGCCGGGGAGCTGTTTTTT

D: -
V: TRBV11-1
J: TRBJ2-1
size: -
CDR3: CASRLSGRNEQFF
DNA: TGTGCCAGCAGATTATCAGGGCGGAATGAGCAGTTCTTC

D: -
V: TRBV11-3
J: TRBJ2-7
size: -
CDR3: CASSLQGSSYEQYF
DNA: TGTGCCAGCAGCCTACAGGGTTCCTCCTACGAGCAGTACTTC

D: TRBD2
V: TRBV3-1/TRBV3-2
J: TRBJ2-5
size: -
CDR3: CASSQNSGGGKETQYF
DNA: TGTGCCAGCAGCCAGAATAGCGGGGGTGGTAAAGAGACCCAGTACTTC

D: -
V: TRBV27
J: TRBJ2-3
size: -
CDR3: CASSWGRTDTQYF
DNA: TGTGCCAGCAGTTGGGGCCGCACAGATACGCAGTATTTT

D: TRBD2
V: TRBV5-4
J: TRBJ2-7
size: once
CDR3: CASSLEASGPREQYF
DNA: TGTGCCAGCAGCTTGGAGGCTAGCGGACCCCGAGAGCAGTACTTC

D: -
V: TRBV7-2
J: TRBJ2-1
size: few
CDR3: CASSFPAGEGFF
DNA: TGTGCCAGCAGCTTCCCGGCCGGAGAAGGGTTCTTC

D: -
V: TRBV10-3
J: TRBJ2-7
size: once
CDR3: CAISEPGQPSSYEQYF
DNA: TGTGCCATCAGTGAGCCGGGACAACCGAGCTCCTACGAGCAGTACTTC

D: TRBD1
V: TRBV7-2
J: TRBJ2-7
size: -
CDR3: CASRLTGGYEQYF
DNA: TGTGCCAGCAGGTTAACAGGGGGATACGAGCAGTACTTC

D: -
V: TRBV3-1/TRBV3-2
J: TRBJ2-2
size: -
CDR3: CASSQGTRVGELFF
DNA: TGTGCCAGCAGCCAAGGAACGAGGGTTGGGGAGCTGTTTTTT

D: TRBD1
V: TRBV4-1
J: TRBJ2-5
size: -
CDR3: CASSQTDRAVWTQYF
DNA: TGCGCCAGCAGCCAAACCGACAGGGCGGTGTGGACCCAGTACTTC